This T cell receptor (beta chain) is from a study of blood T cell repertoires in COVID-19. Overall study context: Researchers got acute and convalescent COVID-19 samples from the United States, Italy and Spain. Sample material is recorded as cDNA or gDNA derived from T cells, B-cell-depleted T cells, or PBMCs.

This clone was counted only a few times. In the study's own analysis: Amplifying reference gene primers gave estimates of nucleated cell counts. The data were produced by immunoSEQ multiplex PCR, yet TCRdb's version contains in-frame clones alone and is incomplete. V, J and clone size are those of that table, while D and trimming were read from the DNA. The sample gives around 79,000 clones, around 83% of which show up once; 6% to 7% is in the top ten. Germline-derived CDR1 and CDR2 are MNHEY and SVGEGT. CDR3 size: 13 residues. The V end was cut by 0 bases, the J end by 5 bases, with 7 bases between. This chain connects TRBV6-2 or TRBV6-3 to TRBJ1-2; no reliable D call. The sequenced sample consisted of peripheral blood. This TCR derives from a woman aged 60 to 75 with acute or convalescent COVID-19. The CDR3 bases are TGTGCCAGCAGTTACTCAGCGTCGTATGGCTACACCTTC. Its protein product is CASSYSASYGYTF.